This TCR beta chain was found in a study of shared clonotypes between healthy human individuals (dated by TCRdb to the early 2020s). About the investigation overall: The cohort included three men and a couple of women between 18 and 49 years of age. For each donor, CD4 naive and CD4 memory were each run on three plates, CD8 naive on two plates, and CD8 memory on one plate. The study deeply sequenced blood TCR repertoires of about 5 healthy adults to estimate repertoire size and the extent of clonotype sharing between individuals. Different laboratories and diverse techniques were used to prepare libraries and sequence TCR repertoires, to increase sequencing depth and limit assay-specific biases. Each donor's leukapheresis produced roughly between roughly 0.85 and 9.5 billion PBMCs.

The donors were healthy, HIV-negative adults with no recently reported acute infections or vaccinations. Only Caucasian adults living in Nashville, Tennessee, USA were represented among the donors. CD4+ T cells were enriched through magnetic negative selection, after which naive cells were positively selected on CD45RA and the remaining negative fraction served as the memory subset. Blood was collected by leukapheresis, and PBMCs were isolated by Ficoll-Histopaque density gradient centrifugation and then cryopreserved in liquid nitrogen vapor phase. Analytical flow cytometry was used to check the purity and quantity of each magnetically sorted T cell population. Each sorted fraction had its genomic DNA isolated and then quantified by UV absorbance on a Nanodrop 2000c. Counted from cysteine to phenylalanine, this CDR3 has 16 amino acids. CDR3 DNA is the only sequence kept; it has 48 bases, read in frame from the first base. From V the trimming removes 4 bases and from J it removes 6 bases, while the gene matches leave 7 bases of the junction unaccounted for. The CDR1 and CDR2 encoded by the germline V gene are MGHDK and SYGVNS.

What the study reported, not specific to this receptor: Only blood was sampled, and tissue TCR repertoires likely differ from those in blood. Estimated clonotype richness was generally larger for naive than for memory subsets. Rarefaction of sorted-subset datasets indicated incomplete sequencing despite the large sequencing depth. Clonotypes shared by all four sorted-subset donors showed higher generation probabilities than non-shared clonotypes. Because the study included a small number of donors, the genetic and exposure-history diversity represented was limited. Based on pairwise subsampling, the degree of clonotype sharing among donors was expected to be affected by sequencing depth. Across a few donors, 4.5% to 6.5% of naive CD4, approximately 3.6% of naive CD8, 2.3% of memory CD4, and roughly 0.41% of memory CD8 clonotypes were shared.

Note on this clone: The antigen this receptor binds is unknown. Base-call qualities are not available, and no considerably larger clone is one nucleotide away.

Using the deep immunoSEQ assay, multiplex PCR amplified TCR CDR3 regions from genomic DNA. For each cell subset, the extracted genomic DNA was distributed evenly across all wells of several immunoSEQ 96-well plates, and each plate served as one replicate. For sorted subsets, about 220 ng of genomic DNA, equivalent to 25,000 to 30,000 T cell genomes, went into each replicate PCR. Purified libraries were measured with a Qubit 3.0 fluorometer, size-checked on a Bioanalyzer 2100, and measured again with the KAPA Library Quantification kit. Each immunoSEQ 96-well plate was sequenced on its own single-read 150-cycle Illumina NextSeq 550 flow cell. The source study handled its data this way. Because the immunoSEQ output held only junctional sequences and lacked quality scores, the filtering could not match the filtering applied to full-length reads. Sequences were annotated with PyIR, a Python wrapper for IgBLAST v1.9, and V/J genes and CDR3 were assigned using IMGT germline references. Reads were filtered out if the reads had weak V/J assignments (E-value above 1e-6), no CDR3, stop codons, out-of-frame junctions, or ambiguous translated residues. V3J clonotypes were defined as sequences sharing the same inferred V gene, J gene, and CDR3 amino acid sequence. Percentage overlap between repertoires was computed as shared unique clonotypes divided by the size of the smaller repertoire. RTK rarefaction, the Chao1 estimator, and Recon v2.1 estimates of unobserved clonotypes were used to assess repertoire richness. Generation probabilities for all TCRbeta clonotypes obtained by the gDNA method from a handful of donors were computed using OLGA. TCRdb took over this immuneACCESS table, retaining in-frame rearrangements with V and J assigned. Such tables are incomplete; in checked studies, under half of the missing clones stem from an unresolved V gene, and the remainder is unexplained. V, J and clone size are taken as reported in that table, and D and trimming were inferred from the DNA itself. A total of about 1.5 million clones appear in this sample, 98% of them only once. Roughly 0.45% of the sample lies in the top ten.

The source material was naive CD4+ T cells sorted from blood. This specimen's cell subset or site label, per the study, means: CD45RA+ positively selected. The sequence came from a young man in good health. The chain is assembled from TRBV25-1 and TRBJ1-5, and TRBD1 matches 12 of the central bases. In nucleotides, the sequence is TGTGCCAGCAGTGCGGGGACAGGGGGCATGGGTCAGCCCCAGCATTTT. The translation is CASSAGTGGMGQPQHF.